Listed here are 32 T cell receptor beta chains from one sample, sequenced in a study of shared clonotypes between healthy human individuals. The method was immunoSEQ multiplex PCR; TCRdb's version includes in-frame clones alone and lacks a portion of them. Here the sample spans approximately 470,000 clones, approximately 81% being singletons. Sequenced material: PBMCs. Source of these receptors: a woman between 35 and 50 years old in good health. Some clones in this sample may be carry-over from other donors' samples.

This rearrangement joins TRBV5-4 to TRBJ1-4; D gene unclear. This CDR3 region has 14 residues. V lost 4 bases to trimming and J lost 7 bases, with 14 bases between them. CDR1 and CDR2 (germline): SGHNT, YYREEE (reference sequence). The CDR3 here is CASSTPGWGEKLFF. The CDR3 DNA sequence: TGTGCCAGCAGCACCCCCGGGTGGGGTGAAAAACTGTTTTTT.

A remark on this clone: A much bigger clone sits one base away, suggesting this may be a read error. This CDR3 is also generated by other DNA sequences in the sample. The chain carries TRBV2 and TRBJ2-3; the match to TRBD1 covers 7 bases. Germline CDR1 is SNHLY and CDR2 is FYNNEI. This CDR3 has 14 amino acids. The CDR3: CASSRQGTTDTQYF. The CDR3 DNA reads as TGTGCTAGCAGTCGACAGGGTACCACAGATACGCAGTATTTT. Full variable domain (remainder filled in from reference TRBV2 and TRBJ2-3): EPEVTQTPSHQVTQMGQEVILRCVPISNHLYFYWYRQILGQKVEFLVSFYNNEISEKSEIFDDQFSVERPDGSNFTLKIRSTKLEDSAMYFCASSRQGTTDTQYFGPGTRLTVL.

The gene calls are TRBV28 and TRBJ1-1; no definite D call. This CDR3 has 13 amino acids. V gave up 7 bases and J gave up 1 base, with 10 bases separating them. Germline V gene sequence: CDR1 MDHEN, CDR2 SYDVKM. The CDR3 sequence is CASTIPQNTEAFF. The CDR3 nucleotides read TGTGCCAGCACCATCCCACAGAACACTGAAGCTTTCTTT.

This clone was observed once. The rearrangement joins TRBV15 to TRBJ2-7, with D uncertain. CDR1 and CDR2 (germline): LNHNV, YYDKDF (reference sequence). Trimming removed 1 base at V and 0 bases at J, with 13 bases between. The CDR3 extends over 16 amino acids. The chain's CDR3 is CATSRGSLESSYEQYF. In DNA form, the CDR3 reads TGTGCCACCAGCAGAGGTTCCCTTGAGAGCTCCTACGAGCAGTACTTC.

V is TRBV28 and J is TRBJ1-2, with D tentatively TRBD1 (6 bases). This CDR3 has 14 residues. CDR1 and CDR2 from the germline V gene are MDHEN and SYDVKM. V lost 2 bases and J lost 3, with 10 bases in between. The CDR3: CASSLTGADYGYTF. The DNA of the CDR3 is TGTGCCAGCAGTTTAACGGGGGCGGACTATGGCTACACCTTC.

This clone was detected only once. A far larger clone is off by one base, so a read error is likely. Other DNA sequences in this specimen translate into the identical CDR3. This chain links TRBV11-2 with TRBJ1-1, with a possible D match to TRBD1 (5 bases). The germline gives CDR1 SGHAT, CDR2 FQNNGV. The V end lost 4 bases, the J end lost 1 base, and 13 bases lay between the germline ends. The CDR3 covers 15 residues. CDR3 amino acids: CASSSRPGQNTEAFF. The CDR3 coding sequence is TGTGCCAGCAGCTCCCGTCCTGGACAGAACACTGAAGCTTTCTTT.

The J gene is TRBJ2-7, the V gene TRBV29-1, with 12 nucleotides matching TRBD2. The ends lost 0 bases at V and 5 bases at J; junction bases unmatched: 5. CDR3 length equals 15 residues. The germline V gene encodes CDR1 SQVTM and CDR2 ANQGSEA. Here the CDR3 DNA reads TGCAGCGTTGAAGACGGGCTAGCGGGAGGGGACGAGCAGTACTTC. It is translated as CSVEDGLAGGDEQYF.

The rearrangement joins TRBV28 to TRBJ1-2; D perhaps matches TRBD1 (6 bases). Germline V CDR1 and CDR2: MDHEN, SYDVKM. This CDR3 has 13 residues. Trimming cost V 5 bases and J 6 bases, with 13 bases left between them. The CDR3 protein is CASSSWRQDGYTF. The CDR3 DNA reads TGTGCCAGCAGTAGTTGGCGACAGGATGGCTACACCTTC.

CDR3 bases: TGTGCCAGTAGTTGGGACAGGGTTCAGCCCCAGCATTTT. This codes for CASSWDRVQPQHF. The J gene is TRBJ1-5, the V gene TRBV19; the match to TRBD1 covers 9 bases. The CDR3 is 13 residues long. Germline assignment: CDR1 LNHDA and CDR2 SQIVND (reference sequence). The trim removed 5 bases at V and 6 bases at J, leaving 2 bases unmatched.

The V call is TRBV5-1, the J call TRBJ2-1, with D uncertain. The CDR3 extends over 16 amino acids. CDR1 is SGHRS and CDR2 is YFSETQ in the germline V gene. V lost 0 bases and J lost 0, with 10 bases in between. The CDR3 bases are TGCGCCAGCAGCTTGGCCGTTCGGACCTCCTACAATGAGCAGTTCTTC. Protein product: CASSLAVRTSYNEQFF. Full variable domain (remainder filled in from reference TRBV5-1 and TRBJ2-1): KAGVTQTPRYLIKTRGQQVTLSCSPISGHRSVSWYQQTPGQGLQFLFEYFSETQRNKGNFPGRFSGRQFSNSRSEMNVSTLELGDSALYLCASSLAVRTSYNEQFFGPGTRLTVL.

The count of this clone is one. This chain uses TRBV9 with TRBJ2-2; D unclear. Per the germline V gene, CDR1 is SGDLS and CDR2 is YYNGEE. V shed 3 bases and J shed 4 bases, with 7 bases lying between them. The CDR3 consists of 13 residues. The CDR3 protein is CASSARPTGELFF. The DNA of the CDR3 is TGTGCCAGCAGCGCCCGCCCCACCGGGGAGCTGTTTTTT.

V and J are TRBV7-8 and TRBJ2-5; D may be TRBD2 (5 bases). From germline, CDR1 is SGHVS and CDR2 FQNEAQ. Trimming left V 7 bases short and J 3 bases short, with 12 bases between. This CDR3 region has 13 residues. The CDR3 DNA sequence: TGTGCCAGCACCCCGGACTGGGAAGAGACCCAGTACTTC. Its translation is CASTPDWEETQYF.

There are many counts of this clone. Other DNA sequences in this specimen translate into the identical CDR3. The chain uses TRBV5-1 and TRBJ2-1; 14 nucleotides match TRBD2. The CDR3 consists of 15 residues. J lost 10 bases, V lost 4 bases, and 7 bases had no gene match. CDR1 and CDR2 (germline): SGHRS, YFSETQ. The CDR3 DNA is TGCGCCAGCAGCGAACCGGGACTAGCGGGAGTCGAGCAGTTCTTC. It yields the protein CASSEPGLAGVEQFF.

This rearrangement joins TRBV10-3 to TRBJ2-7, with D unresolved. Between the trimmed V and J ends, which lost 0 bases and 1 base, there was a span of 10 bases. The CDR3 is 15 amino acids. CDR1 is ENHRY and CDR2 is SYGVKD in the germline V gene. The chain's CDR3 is CAISESGRASYEQYF. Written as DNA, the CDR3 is TGTGCCATCAGTGAGTCGGGAAGGGCATCCTACGAGCAGTACTTC.

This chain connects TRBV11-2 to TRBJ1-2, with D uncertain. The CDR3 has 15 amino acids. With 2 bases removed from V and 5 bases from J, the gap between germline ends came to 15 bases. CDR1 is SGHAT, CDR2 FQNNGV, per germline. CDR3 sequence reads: CASSLSYGGGYGYTF. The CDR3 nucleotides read TGTGCCAGCAGCTTATCTTATGGCGGTGGGTATGGCTACACCTTC.

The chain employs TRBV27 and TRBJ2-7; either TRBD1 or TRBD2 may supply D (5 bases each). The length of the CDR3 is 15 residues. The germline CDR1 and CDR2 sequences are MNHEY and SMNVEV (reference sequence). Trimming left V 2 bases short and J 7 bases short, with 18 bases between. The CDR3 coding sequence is TGTGCCAGCAGTTTAGTATTCGGGACGCCTACAGAGCAGTACTTC. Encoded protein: CASSLVFGTPTEQYF.

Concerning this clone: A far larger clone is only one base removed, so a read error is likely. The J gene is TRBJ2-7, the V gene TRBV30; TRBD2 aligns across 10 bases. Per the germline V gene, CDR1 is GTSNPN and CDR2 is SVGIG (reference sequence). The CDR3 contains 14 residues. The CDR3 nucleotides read TGTACCTGGAGTAGGGGACTAGCGATATACGAGCAGTACTTC. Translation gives CTWSRGLAIYEQYF.

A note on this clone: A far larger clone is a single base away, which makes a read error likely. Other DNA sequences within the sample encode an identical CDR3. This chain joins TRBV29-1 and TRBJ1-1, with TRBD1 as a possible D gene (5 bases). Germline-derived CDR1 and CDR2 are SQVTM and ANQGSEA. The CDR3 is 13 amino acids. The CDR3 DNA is TGCAGCGTTAGCAGGGACTTGAACACTGAAGCTCTCTTT. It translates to CSVSRDLNTEALF.

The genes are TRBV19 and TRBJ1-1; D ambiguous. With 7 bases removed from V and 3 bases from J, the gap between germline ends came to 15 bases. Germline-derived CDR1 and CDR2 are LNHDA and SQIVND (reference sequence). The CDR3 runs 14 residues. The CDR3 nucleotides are TGTGCCAGTACAACACCCGTGCTCGACACTGAAGCTTTCTTT. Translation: CASTTPVLDTEAFF.

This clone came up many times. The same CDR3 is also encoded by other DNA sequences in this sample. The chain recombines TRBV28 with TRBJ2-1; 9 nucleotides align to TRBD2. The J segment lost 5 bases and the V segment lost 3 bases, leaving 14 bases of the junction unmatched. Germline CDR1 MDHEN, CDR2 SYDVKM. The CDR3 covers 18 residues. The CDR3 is CASSFFLRMAGGNNEQFF. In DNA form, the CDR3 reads TGTGCCAGCAGTTTCTTCCTTAGGATGGCGGGAGGGAACAATGAGCAGTTCTTC.

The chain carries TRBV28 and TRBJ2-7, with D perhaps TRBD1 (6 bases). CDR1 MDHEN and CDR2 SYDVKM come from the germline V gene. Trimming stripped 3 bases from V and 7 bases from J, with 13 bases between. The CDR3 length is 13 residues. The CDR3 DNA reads TGTGCCAGCAGTTTGGGGGCCCCTTGGGAGCAGTACTTC. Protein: CASSLGAPWEQYF.

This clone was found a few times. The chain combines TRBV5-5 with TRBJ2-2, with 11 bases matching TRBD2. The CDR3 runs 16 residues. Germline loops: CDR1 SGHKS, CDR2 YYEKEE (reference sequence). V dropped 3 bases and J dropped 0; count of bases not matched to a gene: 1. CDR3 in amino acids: CASSSGLAANTGELFF. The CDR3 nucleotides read TGTGCCAGCAGCTCGGGACTAGCGGCGAACACCGGGGAGCTGTTTTTT.

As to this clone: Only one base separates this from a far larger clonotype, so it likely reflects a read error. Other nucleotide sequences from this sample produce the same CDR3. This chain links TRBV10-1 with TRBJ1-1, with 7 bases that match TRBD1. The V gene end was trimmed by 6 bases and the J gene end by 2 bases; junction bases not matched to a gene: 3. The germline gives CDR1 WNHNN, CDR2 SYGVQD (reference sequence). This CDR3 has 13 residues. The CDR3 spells CASRQGTNTEAFF. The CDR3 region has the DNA TGCGCCAGCAGACAGGGGACTAACACTGAAGCTTTCTTT.

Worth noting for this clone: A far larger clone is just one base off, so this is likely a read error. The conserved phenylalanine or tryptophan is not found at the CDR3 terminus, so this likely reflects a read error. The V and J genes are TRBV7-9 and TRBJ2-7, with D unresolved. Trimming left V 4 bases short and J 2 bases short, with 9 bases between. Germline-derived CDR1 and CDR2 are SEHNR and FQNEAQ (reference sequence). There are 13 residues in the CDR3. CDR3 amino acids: CASSSRGPYEQYS. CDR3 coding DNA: TGTGCCAGCAGCTCCCGAGGACCCTACGAGCAGTACTCC.

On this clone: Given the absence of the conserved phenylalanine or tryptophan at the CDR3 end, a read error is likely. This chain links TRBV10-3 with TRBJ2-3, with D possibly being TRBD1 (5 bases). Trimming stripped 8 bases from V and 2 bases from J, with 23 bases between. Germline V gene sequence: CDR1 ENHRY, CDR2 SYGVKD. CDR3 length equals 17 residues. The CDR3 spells CAISPDRRGPSTDTQYL. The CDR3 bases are TGTGCCATCTCTCCAGATCGAAGGGGCCCCTCCACAGATACGCAGTATTTA.

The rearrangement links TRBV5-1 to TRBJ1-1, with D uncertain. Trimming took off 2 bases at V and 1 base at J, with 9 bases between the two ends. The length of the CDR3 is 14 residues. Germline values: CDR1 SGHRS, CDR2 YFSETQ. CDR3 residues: CASSLLVRNTEAFF. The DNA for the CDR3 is TGCGCCAGCAGCTTACTTGTGAGGAACACTGAAGCTTTCTTT.

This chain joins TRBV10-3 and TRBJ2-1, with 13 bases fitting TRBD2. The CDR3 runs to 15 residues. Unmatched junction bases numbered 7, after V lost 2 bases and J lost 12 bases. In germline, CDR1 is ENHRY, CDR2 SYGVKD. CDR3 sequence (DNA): TGTGCCATCAGTGAGGGGACTAGCGGGGTACAGGGGCAGTTCTTC. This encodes CAISEGTSGVQGQFF.

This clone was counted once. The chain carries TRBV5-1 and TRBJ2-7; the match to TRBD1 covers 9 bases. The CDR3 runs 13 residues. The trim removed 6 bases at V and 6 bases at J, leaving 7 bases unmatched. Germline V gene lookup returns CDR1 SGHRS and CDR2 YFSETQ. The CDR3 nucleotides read TGCGCCAGCACCCCGGGACAGGGATTCGAGCAGTACTTC. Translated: CASTPGQGFEQYF. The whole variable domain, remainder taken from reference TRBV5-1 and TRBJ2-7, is KAGVTQTPRYLIKTRGQQVTLSCSPISGHRSVSWYQQTPGQGLQFLFEYFSETQRNKGNFPGRFSGRQFSNSRSEMNVSTLELGDSALYLCASTPGQGFEQYFGPGTRLTVT.

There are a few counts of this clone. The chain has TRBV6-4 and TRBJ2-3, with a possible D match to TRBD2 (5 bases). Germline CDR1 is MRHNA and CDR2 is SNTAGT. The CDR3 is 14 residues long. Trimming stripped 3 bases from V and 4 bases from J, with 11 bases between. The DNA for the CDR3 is TGTGCCAGCAGTGAGGCGGGTTTGGCAGATACGCAGTATTTT. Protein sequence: CASSEAGLADTQYF.

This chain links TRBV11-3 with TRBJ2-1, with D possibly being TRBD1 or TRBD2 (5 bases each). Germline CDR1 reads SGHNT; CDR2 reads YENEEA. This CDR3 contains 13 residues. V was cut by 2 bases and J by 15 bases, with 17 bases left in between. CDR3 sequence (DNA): TGTGCCAGCAGCTTATCCCAGGGACGGGCGGTGTTCTTC. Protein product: CASSLSQGRAVFF. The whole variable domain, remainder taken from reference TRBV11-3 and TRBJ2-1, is EAGVVQSPRYKIIEKKQPVAFWCNPISGHNTLYWYLQNLGQGPELLIRYENEEAVDDSQLPKDRFSAERLKGVDSTLKIQPAELGDSAVYLCASSLSQGRAVFFGPGTRLTVL.

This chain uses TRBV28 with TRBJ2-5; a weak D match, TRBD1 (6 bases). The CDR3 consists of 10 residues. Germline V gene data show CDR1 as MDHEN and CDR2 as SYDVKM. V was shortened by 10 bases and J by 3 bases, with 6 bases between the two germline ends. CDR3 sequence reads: CATGEETQYF. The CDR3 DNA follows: TGTGCCACAGGGGAAGAGACCCAGTACTTC. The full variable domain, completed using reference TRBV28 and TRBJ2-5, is DVKVTQSSRYLVKRTGEKVFLECVQDMDHENMFWYRQDPGLGLRLIYFSYDVKMKEKGDIPEGYSVSREKKERFSLILESASTNQTSMYLCATGEETQYFGPGTRLLVL.

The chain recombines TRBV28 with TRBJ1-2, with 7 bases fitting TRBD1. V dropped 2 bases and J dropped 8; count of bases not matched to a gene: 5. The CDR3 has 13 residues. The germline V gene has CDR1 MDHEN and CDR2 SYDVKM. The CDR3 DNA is TGTGCCAGCAGTTTAGAGACAGGGAGCGGCTACACCTTC. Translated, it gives CASSLETGSGYTF.